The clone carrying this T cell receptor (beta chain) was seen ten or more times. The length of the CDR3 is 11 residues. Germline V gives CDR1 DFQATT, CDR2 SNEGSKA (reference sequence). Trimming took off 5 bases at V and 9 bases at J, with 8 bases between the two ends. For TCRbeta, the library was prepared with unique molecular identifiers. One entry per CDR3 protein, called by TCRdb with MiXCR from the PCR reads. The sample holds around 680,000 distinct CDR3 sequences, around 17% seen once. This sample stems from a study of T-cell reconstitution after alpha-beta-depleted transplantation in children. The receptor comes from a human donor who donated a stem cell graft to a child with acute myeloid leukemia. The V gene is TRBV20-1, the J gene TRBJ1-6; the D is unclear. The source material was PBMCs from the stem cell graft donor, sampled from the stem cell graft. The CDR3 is CSAPPSSPLHF. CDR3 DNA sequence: TGCAGTGCTCCACCCTCTTCACCCCTCCACTTT.